This T cell receptor beta chain was sequenced during a study of beta chain features in type 1 diabetes. Heparinised blood was drawn once per donor, averaging around 120 mL. The purity of all sorted populations exceeded 98%. This clone was seen only a few times. Expressed TCRB transcripts were sequenced after all isolated RNA was converted to cDNA. Each sample of naive, central memory or regulatory T cells had, on average, around 3.3 million reads. Some clones are missing from TCRdb's copy, which holds only in-frame ones; the method was immunoSEQ multiplex PCR. This sample has under 950,000 clones, with 15% to 20% found just once. The CDR3 runs 17 residues.

The origin of this receptor is a woman between 18 and 30 years old in good health. Sequencing used naive CD4+ T cells from blood. The rearrangement uses TRBV1 and TRBJ2-1; the table calls TRBD1, which could not be checked here. TRBV1 is designated a pseudogene. The CDR3 region is CTSSPHSDRDYYNEQFF. DNA of the CDR3: TGCACCAGCAGCCCTCACTCGGACAGGGATTATTACAATGAGCAGTTCTTC.